These 27 T cell receptor beta chains were sequenced from one sample in a study of T cells in Graves' hyperthyroidism and ophthalmopathy. TCR beta CDR3 regions were amplified from RNA. Primed by the HTBI set, a first-round RT-PCR was run on the TCR CDR3. TCRdb called the multiplex PCR reads again in MiXCR, with one record for every CDR3 protein. The profile shows around 350,000 distinct CDR3 sequences, about 18% of them singletons. Source material: blood. All receptors derive from a woman between 18 and 30 years old with Graves' hyperthyroidism.

The V call is TRBV11-1, the J call TRBJ2-2; 15 bases are a match to TRBD2. The germline V gene encodes CDR1 SGHAT and CDR2 FQDESV (reference sequence). CDR3 length: 17 residues. Trimming took 7 bases from V and 5 from J; bases not matched to a gene: 8. The CDR3 region has the DNA TGTGCCAGCACCGGACTAGCGGGGGGGCATCGGACCGGGGAGCTGTTTTTT. Its translation: CASTGLAGGHRTGELFF.

At least ten counts were recorded for this clonotype. The chain couples TRBV20-1 to TRBJ2-5; D not resolved. Trimming stripped 1 base from V and 5 bases from J, with 2 bases between. Germline-derived CDR1 and CDR2 are DFQATT and SNEGSKA (reference sequence). CDR3 size: 10 residues. CDR3 in amino acids: CSARAETQYF. Written as DNA, the CDR3 is TGCAGTGCTAGAGCGGAGACCCAGTACTTC.

This clonotype was detected many times. The chain joins TRBV7-9 to TRBJ1-1; D ambiguous. The V gene lost 2 bases and the J gene lost 1 base, with 5 bases spanning the gap. This CDR3 comprises 13 residues. Per the germline V gene, CDR1 is SEHNR and CDR2 is FQNEAQ (reference sequence). CDR3: CASSLLQNTEAFF. As DNA, the CDR3 is TGTGCCAGCAGCTTACTCCAGAACACTGAAGCTTTCTTT.

This clonotype showed up many times. This chain joins TRBV6-1 and TRBJ1-2; D ambiguous. Between the trimmed V and J ends, which lost 1 base and 4 bases, there was a span of 13 bases. Germline CDR1 and CDR2: MNHNS and SASEGT. This CDR3 is built from 15 residues. CDR3: CASSEDGPSVYGYTF. In DNA form, the CDR3 reads TGTGCCAGCAGTGAAGACGGCCCTTCGGTCTATGGCTACACCTTC.

This clonotype was seen repeatedly, ten times or more. This rearrangement joins TRBV30 to TRBJ1-1, with D unresolved. The CDR3 covers 13 residues. V lost 5 bases, J lost 4 bases, and 14 bases lay in between. The germline gives CDR1 GTSNPN, CDR2 SVGIG (reference sequence). CDR3: CAWCGWGFTEAFF. The CDR3 bases are TGTGCCTGGTGCGGGTGGGGATTCACTGAAGCTTTCTTT.

The sample holds a few counts of this clonotype. The rearrangement uses TRBV20-1 and TRBJ2-7; D may be TRBD1 or TRBD2 (6 bases each). This CDR3 spans 14 amino acids. Trimming left V 0 bases short and J 2 bases short, with 11 bases between. CDR1 DFQATT and CDR2 SNEGSKA come from the germline V gene (reference sequence). Written as DNA, the CDR3 is TGCAGTGCTAGAGAATCGGGGGCCCCCTACGAGCAGTACTTC. Its protein is CSARESGAPYEQYF.

This clonotype was detected ten times or more. V is TRBV28 and J is TRBJ1-5; perhaps TRBD1 as D (6 bases). Germline CDR1 and CDR2: MDHEN and SYDVKM. CDR3 length: 20 amino acids. Trimming removed 5 bases at V and 0 bases at J, with 26 bases between. The chain's CDR3 is CASSSPRTALKLNSNQPQHF. Here the CDR3 DNA reads TGTGCCAGCAGTAGCCCGAGGACAGCACTTAAGTTGAATAGCAATCAGCCCCAGCATTTT.

There are many counts of this clonotype. The CDR3 loop is CASSSLGLSNTGELFF. The CDR3 DNA follows: TGTGCCAGCAGTTCGTTAGGACTATCTAACACCGGGGAGCTGTTTTTT. The chain recombines TRBV27 with TRBJ2-2, with D possibly being TRBD2 (6 bases). The CDR3 has 16 residues. V was pared by 4 bases and J by 2 bases, with 14 bases between. Per germline, CDR1 MNHEY and CDR2 SMNVEV (reference sequence).

This clonotype was seen just once. Because it lacks the conserved phenylalanine or tryptophan at the end, this CDR3 is likely a read error. The rearrangement links TRBV2 to TRBJ1-1; D not resolved. CDR1 is SNHLY and CDR2 is FYNNEI in the germline V gene. This CDR3 has 15 residues. V lost 5 bases to trimming and J lost 3 bases, with 16 bases between them. CDR3 sequence: CASSLDRAPYTEAFY. The CDR3 nucleotides read TGTGCCAGCAGTCTTGATAGGGCCCCCTACACTGAAGCTTTCTAT.

This clonotype occurred many times. The chain carries TRBV27 and TRBJ2-3, with D tentatively TRBD2 (6 bases). The length of the CDR3 is 16 residues. Between the trimmed V and J ends, which lost 2 bases and 0 bases, there was a span of 12 bases. Germline lookup yields CDR1 MNHEY and CDR2 SMNVEV (reference sequence). The CDR3 DNA follows: TGTGCCAGCAGTTTAAGGCGGGGAGCTAGCACAGATACGCAGTATTTT. Protein product: CASSLRRGASTDTQYF.

With respect to this clonotype: The CDR3 end shows no conserved phenylalanine or tryptophan, and so a read error is likely. The rearrangement uses TRBV5-6 and TRBJ1-2; 9 bases are a match to TRBD1. The germline V gene has CDR1 SGHDT and CDR2 YYEEEE. The CDR3 is 16 residues long. V shed 0 bases and J 4 bases; nucleotides not matched to a gene: 7. The CDR3 here is CASSLVLGQGAYGYTV. The DNA for the CDR3 is TGTGCCAGCAGCTTGGTCCTGGGACAGGGCGCCTATGGCTACACCGTC.

The V call is TRBV15, the J call TRBJ2-7; either TRBD1 or TRBD2 may fit D (5 bases each). Germline CDR1 reads LNHNV; CDR2 reads YYDKDF (reference sequence). The CDR3 runs 16 residues. V lost 3 bases, J lost 0 bases, and 15 bases lay in between. For the CDR3, the DNA is TGTGCCACCAGCAGGGCCGGGACGGCCAGCTCCTACGAGCAGTACTTC. Encoded protein: CATSRAGTASSYEQYF. Based on the CDR3 plus reference TRBV15 and TRBJ2-7, the full variable domain is DAMVIQNPRYQVTQFGKPVTLSCSQTLNHNVMYWYQQKSSQAPKLLFHYYDKDFNNEADTPDNFQSRRPNTSFCFLDIRSPGLGDTAMYLCATSRAGTASSYEQYFGPGTRLTVT.

This chain links TRBV2 with TRBJ2-2, with 11 bases matching TRBD2. The CDR3 length is 17 residues. CDR1 is SNHLY and CDR2 is FYNNEI in the germline V gene. The V and J ends lost 6 bases and 2 bases, in that order; junction bases with no gene match: 8. CDR3 bases: TGTGCCAGCAGAGAGAAAACTAGCGGGGGTAACACCGGGGAGCTGTTTTTT. This translates into CASREKTSGGNTGELFF.

The sample holds many counts of this clonotype. This chain links TRBV11-2 with TRBJ1-1; perhaps TRBD1 as D (5 bases). Trimming took 3 bases from V and 0 from J, leaving 14 bases between them. The CDR3 is 16 residues long. CDR1 SGHAT and CDR2 FQNNGV come from the germline V gene. CDR3 region: CASSLGDYDMNTEAFF. DNA for the CDR3: TGTGCCAGCAGCTTGGGGGACTACGACATGAACACTGAAGCTTTCTTT.

This clonotype has only a few counts. The chain joins TRBV7-9 to TRBJ1-3; 9 positions agree with TRBD1. Per the germline V gene, CDR1 is SEHNR and CDR2 is FQNEAQ (reference sequence). This CDR3 is 15 amino acids long. Trimming cost V 5 bases and J 0 bases; bases outside gene matches: 2. The CDR3 nucleotides are TGTGCCAGCAGCAAACAGGGGGCCTCTGGAAACACCATATATTTT. This gives the protein CASSKQGASGNTIYF.

This clonotype was seen repeatedly, ten times or more. The chain has TRBV14 and TRBJ2-5; D is ambiguous. The CDR3 totals 13 residues. Trimming took off 5 bases at V and 5 bases at J, with 12 bases between the two ends. Germline V gives CDR1 SGHDN, CDR2 FVKESK. CDR3 DNA: TGTGCCAGCAGCATCCAAGATGGGGAGACCCAGTACTTC. Protein product: CASSIQDGETQYF.

This clonotype was recorded at least ten times. The V gene is TRBV6-5, the J gene TRBJ1-2; 7 bases are shared with TRBD1. This CDR3 contains 13 residues. CDR1 and CDR2 (germline): MNHEY, SVGAGI. The V gene end was trimmed by 2 bases and the J gene end by 8 bases; junction bases not matched to a gene: 5. The CDR3 here is CASSYEGALGYTF. CDR3 sequence (DNA): TGTGCCAGCAGTTACGAGGGGGCGTTAGGCTACACCTTC.

This sequence joins TRBV10-2 and TRBJ1-1, with a possible D match to TRBD1 (6 bases). The V gene lost 4 bases and the J gene lost 3 bases, with 12 bases spanning the gap. From germline, CDR1 is WSHSY and CDR2 SAAADI. The CDR3 covers 14 residues. CDR3 nucleotides: TGCGCCAGCAGTGCAGGGGTTTTCGACACTGAAGCTTTCTTT. It encodes CASSAGVFDTEAFF.

This clonotype was counted at least ten times. This chain joins TRBV18 and TRBJ1-2, with D possibly TRBD1 on 6 matching bases. The CDR3 length is 16 residues. CDR1 is KGHSH and CDR2 is LQKENI in the germline V gene. Trimming took off 1 base at V and 6 bases at J, with 18 bases between the two ends. Written as DNA, the CDR3 is TGTGCCAGCTCACCACGTCACCGGGGGCGGTTGGATGGCTACACCTTC. Its protein is CASSPRHRGRLDGYTF.

This chain connects TRBV6-2 or TRBV6-3 to TRBJ1-2; 8 bases line up with TRBD1. CDR3 length equals 17 residues. J lost 0 bases, V lost 6 bases, and 12 bases had no gene match. Germline CDR1 MNHEY, CDR2 SVGEGT. The CDR3 here is CASRAGQGLEPNYGYTF. The CDR3 region has the DNA TGTGCCAGCAGGGCTGGACAGGGTTTGGAACCTAACTATGGCTACACCTTC.

This clonotype was found many times. The chain is built from TRBV12-3 or TRBV12-4 and TRBJ1-1; no reliable D call. The CDR3 is 13 residues long. Trimming took off 3 bases at V and 6 bases at J, with 11 bases between the two ends. The DNA of the CDR3 is TGTGCCAGCAGTTTCTGGCAGCGGTCTGAAGCTTTCTTT. It yields the protein CASSFWQRSEAFF.

The rearrangement joins TRBV5-1 to TRBJ2-2; no firm D call. The V gene lost 2 bases and the J gene lost 3 bases, with 11 bases spanning the gap. From germline, CDR1 is SGHRS and CDR2 YFSETQ. This CDR3 has 15 amino acids. CDR3 loop: CASSFIGGDTGELFF. CDR3 bases: TGCGCCAGCAGCTTTATAGGCGGCGACACCGGGGAGCTGTTTTTT.

This clonotype has ten or more counts. The V gene is TRBV24-1, the J gene TRBJ2-2; D tentatively reads TRBD1 or TRBD2 (5 bases each). Germline V gene sequence: CDR1 KGHDR, CDR2 SFDVKD. V lost 0 bases, J lost 4 bases, and 8 bases lay in between. The CDR3 extends over 15 amino acids. CDR3 loop: CATSDLGTATGELFF. The CDR3 DNA is TGTGCCACCAGTGATTTGGGGACGGCCACCGGGGAGCTGTTTTTT.

This clonotype was picked up many times. The rearrangement joins TRBV10-3 to TRBJ2-5; possible D gene TRBD2, 5 bases. CDR3 length equals 11 residues. CDR1 and CDR2 (germline): ENHRY, SYGVKD. Trimming took 8 bases from V and 5 from J, leaving 9 bases between them. The CDR3 loop reads CAIAGAETQYF. The CDR3 DNA reads TGTGCCATCGCGGGCGCCGAGACCCAGTACTTC.

This clonotype was observed many times. This chain joins TRBV28 and TRBJ1-1; D gene uncertain. Trimming shortened V by 6 bases and J by 0 bases, and 11 bases separated the two germline ends. The length of the CDR3 is 14 residues. The germline CDR1 and CDR2 sequences are MDHEN and SYDVKM. The DNA of the CDR3 is TGTGCCAGCAGCCCGGGATTCCTGAACACTGAAGCTTTCTTT. Encoded protein: CASSPGFLNTEAFF.

This clonotype was counted many times. The rearrangement joins TRBV20-1 to TRBJ1-5; 7 nucleotides align to TRBD1. This CDR3 has 14 residues. The junction had 6 bases not matched to a gene; V was cut back by 3 bases and J by 4 bases. From germline, CDR1 is DFQATT and CDR2 SNEGSKA (reference sequence). The DNA for the CDR3 is TGCAGTGCTAGCAGGGGGTCTTCAAATCAGCCCCAGCATTTT. Residues: CSASRGSSNQPQHF.

This clonotype was recorded at least ten times. V is TRBV5-1 and J is TRBJ1-1; D is perhaps TRBD1 (6 bases). Trimming pared 4 bases from V and 1 base from J, leaving 11 bases between. CDR1 is SGHRS and CDR2 is YFSETQ in the germline V gene. CDR3 size: 14 residues. The CDR3 nucleotides are TGCGCCAGCAGCGCTCTGGGACAGAACACTGAAGCTTTCTTT. Protein product: CASSALGQNTEAFF. Full variable domain (outside the CDR3, taken from reference TRBV5-1 and TRBJ1-1): KAGVTQTPRYLIKTRGQQVTLSCSPISGHRSVSWYQQTPGQGLQFLFEYFSETQRNKGNFPGRFSGRQFSNSRSEMNVSTLELGDSALYLCASSALGQNTEAFFGQGTRLTVV.